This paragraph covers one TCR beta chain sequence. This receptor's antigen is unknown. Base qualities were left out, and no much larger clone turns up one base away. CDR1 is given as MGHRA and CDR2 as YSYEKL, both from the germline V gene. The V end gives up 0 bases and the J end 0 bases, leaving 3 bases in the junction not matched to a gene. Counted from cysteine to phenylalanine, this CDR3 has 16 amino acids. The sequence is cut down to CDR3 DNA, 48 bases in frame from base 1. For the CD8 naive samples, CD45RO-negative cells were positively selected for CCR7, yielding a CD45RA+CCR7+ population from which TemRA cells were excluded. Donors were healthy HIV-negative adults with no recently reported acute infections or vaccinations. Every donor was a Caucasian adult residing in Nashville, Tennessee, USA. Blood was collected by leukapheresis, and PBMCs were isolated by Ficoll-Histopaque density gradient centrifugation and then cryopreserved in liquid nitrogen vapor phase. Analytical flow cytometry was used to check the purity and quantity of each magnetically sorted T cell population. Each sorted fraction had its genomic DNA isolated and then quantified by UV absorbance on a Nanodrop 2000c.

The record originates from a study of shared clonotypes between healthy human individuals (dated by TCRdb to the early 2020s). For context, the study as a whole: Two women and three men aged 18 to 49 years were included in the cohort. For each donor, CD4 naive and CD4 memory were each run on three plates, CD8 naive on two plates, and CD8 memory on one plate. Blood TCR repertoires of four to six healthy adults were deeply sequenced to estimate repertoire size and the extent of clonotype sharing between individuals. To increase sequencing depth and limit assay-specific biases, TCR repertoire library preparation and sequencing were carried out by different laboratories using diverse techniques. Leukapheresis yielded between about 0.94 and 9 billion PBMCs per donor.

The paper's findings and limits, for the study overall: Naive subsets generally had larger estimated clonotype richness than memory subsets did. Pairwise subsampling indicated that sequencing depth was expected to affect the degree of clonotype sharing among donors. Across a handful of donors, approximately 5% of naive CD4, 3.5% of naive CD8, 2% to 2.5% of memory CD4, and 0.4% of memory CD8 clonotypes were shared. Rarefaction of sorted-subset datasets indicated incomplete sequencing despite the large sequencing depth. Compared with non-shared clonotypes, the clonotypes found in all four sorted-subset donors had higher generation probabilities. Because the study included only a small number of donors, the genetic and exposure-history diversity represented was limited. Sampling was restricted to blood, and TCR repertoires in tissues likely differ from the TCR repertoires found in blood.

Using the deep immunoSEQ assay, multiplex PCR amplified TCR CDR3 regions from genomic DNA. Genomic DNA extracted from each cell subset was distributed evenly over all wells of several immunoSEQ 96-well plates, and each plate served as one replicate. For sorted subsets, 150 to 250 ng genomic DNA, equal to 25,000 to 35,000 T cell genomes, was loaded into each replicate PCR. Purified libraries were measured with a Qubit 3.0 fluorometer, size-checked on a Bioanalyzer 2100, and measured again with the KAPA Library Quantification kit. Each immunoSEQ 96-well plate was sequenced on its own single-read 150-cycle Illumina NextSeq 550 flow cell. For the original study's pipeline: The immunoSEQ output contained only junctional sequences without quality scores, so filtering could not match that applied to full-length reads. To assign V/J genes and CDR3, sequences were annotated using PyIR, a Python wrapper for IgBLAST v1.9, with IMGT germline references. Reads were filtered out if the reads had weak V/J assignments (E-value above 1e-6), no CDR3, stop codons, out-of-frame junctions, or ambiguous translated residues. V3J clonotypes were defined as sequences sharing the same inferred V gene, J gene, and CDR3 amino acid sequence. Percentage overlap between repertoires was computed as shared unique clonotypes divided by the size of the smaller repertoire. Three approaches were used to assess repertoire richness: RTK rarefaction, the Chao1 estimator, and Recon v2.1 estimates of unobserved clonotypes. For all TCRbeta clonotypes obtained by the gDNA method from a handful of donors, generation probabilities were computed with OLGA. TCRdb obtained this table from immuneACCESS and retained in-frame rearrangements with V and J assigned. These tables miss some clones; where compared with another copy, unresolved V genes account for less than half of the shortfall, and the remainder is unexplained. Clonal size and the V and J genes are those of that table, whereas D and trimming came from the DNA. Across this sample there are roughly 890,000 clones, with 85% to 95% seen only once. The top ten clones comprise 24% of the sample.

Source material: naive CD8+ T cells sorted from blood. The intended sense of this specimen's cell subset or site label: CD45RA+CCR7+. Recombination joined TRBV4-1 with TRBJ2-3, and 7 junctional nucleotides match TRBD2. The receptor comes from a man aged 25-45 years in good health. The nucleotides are TGCGCCAGCAGCCAAGAAAGCGGGACTAGCACAGATACGCAGTATTTT. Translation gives CASSQESGTSTDTQYF.